Listed below are T cell receptor beta chains from one sample, sequenced in a study of blood T cell repertoires in COVID-19. The table came from immunoSEQ multiplex PCR; TCRdb's copy has only in-frame clones and leaves some out. The repertoire holds 35,000 to 50,000 clones, with around 85% as singletons. Sequencing was performed on peripheral blood. These receptors originate from a human donor with acute or convalescent COVID-19. The donor label of this sample is uncertain. CDR3s include the opening cysteine and the closing phenylalanine or tryptophan. The order of the fields is V gene, clone size, D gene, J gene, CDR3 protein, CDR3 DNA. A D gene is named only where the DNA matches it firmly. Some rows have no size entry. The others give once, few or many, or a class for an expanded clone.

TRBV5-1	-	-	TRBJ1-1	CASSLDVDYKAFF	TGCGCCAGCAGCTTGGATGTAGACTATAAAGCTTTCTTT
TRBV6-6	-	-	TRBJ2-3	CASTLGGPGTDTQYF	TGTGCCAGCACTCTAGGAGGACCAGGCACAGATACGCAGTATTTT
TRBV4-1	-	-	TRBJ2-3	CASSQWAPDTQYF	TGCGCCAGCAGCCAATGGGCTCCAGATACGCAGTATTTT
TRBV5-1	-	TRBD1	TRBJ2-7	CASSLGLGTGAYEQYF	TGCGCCAGCAGCTTAGGTTTAGGGACAGGGGCGTACGAGCAGTACTTC
TRBV7-6	-	TRBD2	TRBJ2-5	CASSQSGGLQETQYF	TGTGCCAGCAGCCAGAGCGGGGGGCTACAAGAGACCCAGTACTTC
TRBV5-1	-	TRBD1	TRBJ1-6	CASSQNRPGGHSPLHF	TGCGCCAGCAGCCAAAACAGGCCAGGGGGTCATTCACCCCTCCACTTT
TRBV2	-	TRBD1	TRBJ2-1	CASKFGQGGNEQFF	TGTGCCAGCAAGTTCGGACAGGGTGGGAATGAGCAGTTCTTC
TRBV11-1	-	-	TRBJ2-3	CASSLGGGKDTQYF	TGTGCCAGCAGCTTAGGGGGCGGGAAAGATACGCAGTATTTT
TRBV18	-	-	TRBJ1-6	CASSPGLLDPLHF	TGTGCCAGCTCACCAGGGCTTCTGGATCCCCTCCACTTT
TRBV30	-	TRBD1	TRBJ2-1	CAWSSGQGSGEQFF	TGTGCCTGGAGTAGCGGACAGGGGTCGGGTGAGCAGTTCTTC
TRBV19	-	TRBD1	TRBJ1-1	CASQTGWTEAFF	TGTGCCAGCCAGACAGGGTGGACTGAAGCTTTCTTT
TRBV6-5	-	TRBD1	TRBJ1-5	CASTGTGNQPQHF	TGTGCCAGCACCGGGACAGGCAATCAGCCCCAGCATTTT
TRBV2	-	-	TRBJ1-3	CASSLKSGSGNTIYF	TGTGCCAGCAGTCTGAAGTCAGGGTCAGGAAACACCATATATTTT
TRBV28	-	TRBD2	TRBJ2-2	CASSLFGLANTGELFF	TGTGCCAGCAGTTTATTCGGACTAGCCAACACCGGGGAGCTGTTTTTT
TRBV2	-	TRBD1	TRBJ2-7	CASSRTGGYEQYF	TGTGCCAGCAGTCGGACAGGGGGCTACGAGCAGTACTTC
TRBV5-1	-	TRBD2	TRBJ2-5	CASSLSGRDQETQYF	TGCGCCAGCAGCTTGAGCGGGAGAGACCAAGAGACCCAGTACTTC
TRBV7-2	-	TRBD2	TRBJ2-1	CASSLPGWERDTSYNEQFF	TGTGCCAGCAGCCTTCCCGGATGGGAGCGGGATACCTCCTACAATGAGCAGTTCTTC
TRBV7-8	once	-	TRBJ2-7	CASSLSETGAYEQYF	TGTGCCAGCAGCTTATCAGAGACAGGCGCCTACGAGCAGTACTTC
TRBV24-1	-	-	TRBJ1-2	CATGEAGNYGYTF	TGTGCCACCGGAGAGGCAGGGAACTATGGCTACACCTTC
TRBV12-3/TRBV12-4	-	-	TRBJ2-2	CASNRETGELFF	TGTGCCAGCAATCGCGAGACCGGGGAGCTGTTTTTT
TRBV7-9	-	-	TRBJ2-7	CASSLMSLNEQYF	TGTGCCAGCAGCTTAATGTCTCTAAACGAGCAGTACTTC
TRBV19	-	-	TRBJ1-4	CASSGEDRATNEKLFF	TGTGCCAGTAGTGGAGAGGACAGAGCAACTAATGAAAAACTGTTTTTT
TRBV20-1	-	-	TRBJ1-1	CSANDGQGAFF	TGCAGTGCTAATGACGGTCAGGGGGCTTTCTTT
TRBV11-3	once	TRBD2	TRBJ2-1	CASSLGTSGSPLYNEQFF	TGTGCCAGCAGCTTAGGGACCAGCGGGAGTCCCCTCTACAATGAGCAGTTCTTC
TRBV9	-	TRBD2	TRBJ2-3	CASSPHGEREFGDTQYF	TGTGCCAGCAGCCCCCACGGGGAGCGGGAGTTTGGAGATACGCAGTATTTT
TRBV28	-	-	TRBJ1-2	CASTLAGGSTNYGYTF	TGTGCCAGCACCTTAGCCGGGGGGTCTACTAACTATGGCTACACCTTC
TRBV29-1	-	TRBD2	TRBJ2-3	CSGASGISDTQYF	TGCAGCGGTGCTAGCGGGATCTCAGATACGCAGTATTTT
TRBV4-1	once	TRBD2	TRBJ2-5	CASSPWGRVKGETQYF	TGCGCCAGCAGCCCATGGGGGAGGGTGAAGGGAGAGACCCAGTACTTC
TRBV9	-	-	TRBJ2-5	CASSVGVQGGETQYF	TGTGCCAGCAGCGTAGGGGTCCAGGGCGGAGAGACCCAGTACTTC
TRBV28	-	TRBD2	TRBJ2-1	CASSLLLAGERFF	TGTGCCAGCAGTCTCCTATTAGCGGGGGAGCGGTTCTTC
TRBV3-1/TRBV3-2	-	-	TRBJ2-5	CASSQDMQALETQYF	TGTGCCAGCAGCCAAGATATGCAGGCTTTGGAGACCCAGTACTTC
TRBV12-5	-	TRBD2	TRBJ2-3	CASGLGIAGGSDTQYF	TGTGCTAGTGGTTTGGGAATAGCGGGAGGATCAGATACGCAGTATTTT
TRBV9	-	-	TRBJ2-7	CASSVAAGLQYF	TGTGCCAGCAGCGTAGCGGCAGGGTTACAGTACTTC
TRBV19	-	TRBD1	TRBJ2-6	CASSIGWTGSVRANVLTF	TGTGCCAGTAGTATAGGTTGGACAGGGTCGGTGCGGGCCAACGTCCTGACTTTC
TRBV4-2	-	TRBD2	TRBJ2-5	CASSEASNSGGRGETQYF	TGTGCCAGCAGCGAGGCTTCAAATAGCGGGGGGCGGGGAGAGACCCAGTACTTC
TRBV5-1	-	TRBD2	TRBJ2-7	CASGEWRETSYEQYF	TGCGCCAGCGGGGAGTGGCGGGAGACCTCCTACGAGCAGTACTTC
TRBV14	once	-	TRBJ2-5	CASSQGRMKTQYF	TGTGCCAGCAGCCAAGGCAGGATGAAGACCCAGTACTTC
TRBV4-1	once	TRBD1	TRBJ1-1	CASSQRDRASEAFF	TGCGCCAGCAGCCAACGGGACAGGGCATCTGAAGCTTTCTTT
TRBV6-5	-	-	TRBJ1-2	CASRDTNYGYTF	TGTGCCAGCAGGGACACTAACTATGGCTACACCTTC
TRBV18	-	TRBD2	TRBJ2-1	CASSLGPAGDPSDNEQFF	TGTGCCAGCTCCCTGGGCCCCGCGGGAGACCCCTCTGACAATGAGCAGTTCTTC
TRBV21-1	medium-sized	-	TRBJ1-2	CASSTRTGTGVNGYTF	TGTGCCAGCAGCACGCGAACCGGGACAGGGGTAAATGGCTACACCTTC
TRBV5-1	once	TRBD1	TRBJ2-5	CASSFKQGQETQYF	TGCGCCAGCAGCTTTAAACAGGGGCAAGAGACCCAGTACTTC
TRBV6-5	-	TRBD1	TRBJ1-2	CASSRRDRGGYGYTF	TGTGCCAGCAGTCGCCGGGACAGGGGAGGCTATGGCTACACCTTC
TRBV3-1/TRBV3-2	-	TRBD1	TRBJ2-1	CASSQAGQGEEFF	TGTGCCAGCAGCCAAGCAGGACAGGGGGAGGAGTTCTTC
TRBV7-2	-	-	TRBJ1-4	CASSLDVRGSTNEKLFF	TGTGCCAGCAGCTTAGATGTCAGGGGATCAACTAATGAAAAACTGTTTTTT
TRBV7-2	-	-	TRBJ2-3	CASSLGQSTDTQYF	TGTGCCAGCAGCTTAGGGCAGAGCACAGATACGCAGTATTTT
TRBV7-3	-	-	TRBJ1-5	CASSYSVSQPQHF	TGTGCCAGCAGCTACTCCGTCTCGCAGCCCCAGCATTTT
TRBV5-6	-	-	TRBJ1-1	CASSPAGRTEAFF	TGTGCCAGCAGCCCCGCGGGTAGGACTGAAGCTTTCTTT
TRBV24-1	few	TRBD1	TRBJ1-5	CATSETGDQPQHF	TGTGCCACCAGTGAAACAGGGGATCAGCCCCAGCATTTT
TRBV4-3	-	TRBD2	TRBJ2-7	CASSQERGGTSGTYEQYF	TGCGCCAGCAGCCAAGAAAGAGGGGGGACTAGCGGTACCTACGAGCAGTACTTC
TRBV5-1	-	TRBD2	TRBJ2-1	CASSLATIAGAYNEQFF	TGCGCCAGCAGCTTGGCCACGATAGCGGGAGCCTACAATGAGCAGTTCTTC
TRBV21-1	once	-	TRBJ2-7	CASSKIWLGTGYPYEQYF	TGTGCCAGCAGCAAAATATGGCTCGGGACAGGATACCCCTACGAGCAGTACTTC
TRBV11-3	once	-	TRBJ2-7	CASSPGGPRGYEQYF	TGTGCCAGCAGCCCCGGGGGGCCACGAGGATACGAGCAGTACTTC